This T cell receptor beta chain was recovered during a study of CXCR3-negative and CXCR3-positive naive CD8 T cells. Whole-study context: Sequencing yielded about 135 million TRB reads, roughly 1.5 +/- 0.3 million per library.

Findings of the study overall: Researchers report that CXCR3-positive naive cells carry more hydrophobic TRB CDR3s than CXCR3-negative naive cells. Memory CD8+ cells showed much lower diversity, while both naive subsets were comparably high. With CXCR3 expression partially decreased after cryopreservation, most assays relied on fresh PBMCs.

The CDR3 consists of 16 residues. Germline loops: CDR1 MNHEY, CDR2 SVGEGT. The authors made the TRB cDNA libraries by 5' RACE using UMI labels. From the 5' RACE reads, TCRdb lists one entry per CDR3 protein and no DNA. The ten most abundant clones cover roughly 0.39% of a sample with around 150,000 distinct CDR3 sequences. Within the CD8+ T cell compartment, naive cells were CD45RO-CCR7+CD27+CD95-. A word on this clonotype: Its antigen is still unknown.

The sample consisted of naive CXCR3+ CD8+ T cells from blood. As for subset: CD45RO-CCR7+CD27+CD95- naive CD8+ T cells expressing CXCR3 (TNR3+). This rearrangement joins TRBV6-2 or TRBV6-3 to TRBJ2-2; no DNA is available, so the TRBD1 call from TCRdb remains unchecked. This TCR came from a human donor in good health. Some clones in this sample may be carry-over from other donors' samples. This chain's CDR3 is CASSYPPGDNTGELFF.